Listed here are 9 T cell receptor beta chains from one sample, sequenced in a study of regulatory T cells in long-lasting Graves disease. Sample time point: newly diagnosed GD, antithyroid drugs for less than 3 months. PBMC RNA served as the TCR library source. In building TCR beta libraries, iRepertoire HTBI primers were used together with Arm-PCR of CDR3 regions. TCRdb analysed the multiplex PCR reads with MiXCR anew, one entry per CDR3 protein. The table has approximately 440,000 distinct CDR3 sequences, under 20% seen once. Separately, the same data were catalogued under a study of T cells in Graves' hyperthyroidism and ophthalmopathy.

The specimen comprised peripheral blood mononuclear cells (PBMCs), sampled at new diagnosis, from a patient treated with antithyroid drugs. The receptors originated from a man aged 40-50 years with Graves disease.

This clonotype was seen ten or more times. This chain joins TRBV28 and TRBJ1-1, with 7 bases lining up with TRBD1. Germline CDR1 MDHEN, CDR2 SYDVKM. The CDR3 runs 11 residues. V lost 6 bases to trimming and J lost 11 bases; unmatched junction nucleotides: 6. CDR3 bases: TGTGCCAGCAGAAACTACAGGGGCGCTTTCTTT. It encodes CASRNYRGAFF.

Points on this clonotype: This clone may be a read error of a much larger clone one base away. This sequence joins TRBV6-2 or TRBV6-3 and TRBJ2-5, with a possible D match to TRBD1 (6 bases). Trimming stripped 2 bases from V and 6 bases from J, with 16 bases between. CDR3 length: 15 amino acids. Looked up from germline, CDR1 is MNHEY and CDR2 is SVGEGT. The DNA of the CDR3 is TGTGCCAGCAGTTACATACAGGGCTATCGGAAGACCCAGTACTTC. Protein product: CASSYIQGYRKTQYF.

The V gene is TRBV2, the J gene TRBJ2-2, with no clear D. CDR3 size: 13 residues. Deletions cut 6 bases from V and 3 bases from J, with 8 bases between. Germline V lookup: CDR1 SNHLY, CDR2 FYNNEI. The CDR3 protein is CASSPAYTGELFF. DNA of the CDR3: TGTGCCAGCAGCCCAGCTTACACCGGGGAGCTGTTTTTT.

V gene TRBV28 combines with J gene TRBJ2-1, with 11 bases lining up with TRBD2. Trimming removed 5 bases from V and 9 bases from J; junction bases left unmatched: 21. Germline V CDR1 and CDR2: MDHEN, SYDVKM. The CDR3 runs 19 residues. The chain's CDR3 is CASSKAPSGRLWTGGEQFF. CDR3 in DNA: TGTGCCAGCAGTAAAGCGCCTAGCGGGAGGCTGTGGACCGGCGGTGAGCAGTTCTTC.

This clonotype was observed many times. The genes are TRBV6-5 and TRBJ2-1; 16 positions match TRBD2. V gave up 4 bases and J gave up 8 bases; unmatched junction bases: 29. Looked up from germline, CDR1 is MNHEY and CDR2 is SVGAGI. The CDR3 runs to 24 residues. The CDR3 DNA sequence: TGTGCCAGCAGTTGGCCGGGTTTTAGCGGGACTAGCGGGAGGGCCGAGTATGCCGGCGATGAGCAGTTCTTC. Translation: CASSWPGFSGTSGRAEYAGDEQFF.

This rearrangement joins TRBV29-1 to TRBJ2-7; no firm D call. CDR3 length: 13 residues. The germline V gene encodes CDR1 SQVTM and CDR2 ANQGSEA. V was pared by 4 bases and J by 7 bases, with 17 bases between. CDR3 amino acids: CSVVGRTVGEQYF. CDR3 nucleotides: TGCAGCGTTGTGGGCAGGACGGTAGGGGAGCAGTACTTC.

This chain joins TRBV12-5 and TRBJ2-1; TRBD2 agrees at 11 bases. This CDR3 comprises 22 residues. CDR1 LGHNT and CDR2 FRNRAP come from the germline V gene. J gave up 5 bases and V 0 bases, and 21 bases lay outside the gene matches. CDR3 sequence: CASGLVPFSRAETSGVNNEQFF. Here the CDR3 DNA reads TGTGCTAGTGGTTTGGTTCCATTCAGCCGGGCCGAGACTAGCGGGGTTAACAATGAGCAGTTCTTC.

V and J are TRBV7-3 and TRBJ2-5; D call uncertain. V was pared by 1 base and J by 7 bases, with 10 bases between. Germline V gene sequence: CDR1 SGHTA, CDR2 FQGTGA. The CDR3 loop spans 13 amino acids. The CDR3 DNA reads as TGTGCCAGCAGCTTAATCGTCCTAGGGACCCAGTACTTC. It codes for CASSLIVLGTQYF.

This clonotype was seen ten or more times. The chain recombines TRBV2 with TRBJ2-3, with TRBD2 matching over 11 bases. The V and J ends lost 7 bases and 2 bases, in that order; junction bases with no gene match: 5. The CDR3 is 15 amino acids. Germline CDR1 and CDR2: SNHLY and FYNNEI. CDR3 DNA sequence: TGTGCCAGCAACAGACTAGCGGGATACACAGATACGCAGTATTTT. Encoded protein: CASNRLAGYTDTQYF.